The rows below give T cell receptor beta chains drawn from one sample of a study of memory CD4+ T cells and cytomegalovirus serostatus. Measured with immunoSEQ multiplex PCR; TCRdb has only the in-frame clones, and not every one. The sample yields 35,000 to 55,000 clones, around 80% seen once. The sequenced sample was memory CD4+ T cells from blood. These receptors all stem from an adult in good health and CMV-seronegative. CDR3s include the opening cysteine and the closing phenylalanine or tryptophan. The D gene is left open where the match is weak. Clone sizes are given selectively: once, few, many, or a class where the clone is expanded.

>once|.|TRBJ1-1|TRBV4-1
TGCGCCAGCAGCCAAGAGTGGCCGGGGGGTGGGAACACTGAAGCTTTCTTT
CASSQEWPGGGNTEAFF
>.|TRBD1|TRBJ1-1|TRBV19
TGTGCCAGTGGGGACAGGTCTGAAGCTTTCTTT
CASGDRSEAFF
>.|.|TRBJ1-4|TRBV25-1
TGTGCCAGCAGTGAATTTTCCGGGTTCGGTGAAAAACTGTTTTTT
CASSEFSGFGEKLFF
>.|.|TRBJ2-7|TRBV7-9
TGTGCCAGCAGCTCCTGGACCTCCTACGAGCAGTACTTC
CASSSWTSYEQYF
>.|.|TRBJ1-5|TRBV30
TGTGCCTGGAGCAAGGGGCACAATCAGCCCCAGCATTTT
CAWSKGHNQPQHF
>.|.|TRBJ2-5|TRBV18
TGTGCCAGCTCACCACCGGGGGAGACCCAGTACTTC
CASSPPGETQYF
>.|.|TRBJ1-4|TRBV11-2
TGTGCCAGCAGCTTATCCGCGGGAACTAATGAAAAACTGTTTTTT
CASSLSAGTNEKLFF
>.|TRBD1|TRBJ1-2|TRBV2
TGTGCCAGCAGCCCAATGAGGGACAGGCTAAACTATGGCTACACCTTC
CASSPMRDRLNYGYTF
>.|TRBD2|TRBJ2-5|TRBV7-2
TGTGCCAGCAGCTTAGCACTAGCGGGGGCAGAGACCCAGTACTTC
CASSLALAGAETQYF
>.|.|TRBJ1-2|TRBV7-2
TGTGCCAGCAGCCCCCTAGGGGACCTTGGTGGCTACACCTTC
CASSPLGDLGGYTF
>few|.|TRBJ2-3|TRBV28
TGTGCCAGCACCCGTCGTGGCACACCTAGCACAGATACGCAGTATTTT
CASTRRGTPSTDTQYF
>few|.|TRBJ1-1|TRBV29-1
TGCAGCGTTGTTGTTAACGGCCCTGAAGCTTTCTTT
CSVVVNGPEAFF
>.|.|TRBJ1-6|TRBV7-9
TGTGCCAGCAGCTACGCCAGGAGCCACAATTCACCCCTCCACTTT
CASSYARSHNSPLHF
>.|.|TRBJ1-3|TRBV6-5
TGTGCCAGCATGAAGGGTTTGGGGACCGGAAACACCATATATTTT
CASMKGLGTGNTIYF
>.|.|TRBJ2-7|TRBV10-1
TGCGCCAGGAATGGGGAGCAGTACTTC
CARNGEQYF
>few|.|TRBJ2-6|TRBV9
TGTGCCAGCAGCGTACAGGGATCTGGGGCCAACGTCCTGACTTTC
CASSVQGSGANVLTF